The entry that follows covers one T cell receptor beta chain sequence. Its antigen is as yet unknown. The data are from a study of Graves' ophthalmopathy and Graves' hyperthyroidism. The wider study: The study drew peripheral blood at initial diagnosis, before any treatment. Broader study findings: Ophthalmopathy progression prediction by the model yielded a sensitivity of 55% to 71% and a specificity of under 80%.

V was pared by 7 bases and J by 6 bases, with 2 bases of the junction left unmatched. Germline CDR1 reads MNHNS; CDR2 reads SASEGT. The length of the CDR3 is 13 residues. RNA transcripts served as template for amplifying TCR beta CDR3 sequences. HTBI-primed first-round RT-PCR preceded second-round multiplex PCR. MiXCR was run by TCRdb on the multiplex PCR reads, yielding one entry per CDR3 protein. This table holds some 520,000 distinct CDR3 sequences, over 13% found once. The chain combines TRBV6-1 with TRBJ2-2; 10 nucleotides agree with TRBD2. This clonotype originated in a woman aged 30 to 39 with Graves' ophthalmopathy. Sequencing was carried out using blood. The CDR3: CASKRGGPGELFF. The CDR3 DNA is TGTGCCAGCAAGCGGGGGGGTCCCGGGGAGCTGTTTTTT.